Shown below are 17 T cell receptor beta chains from a single sample sequenced in a study of shared clonotypes between healthy human individuals. Sequencing was performed with immunoSEQ multiplex PCR; in TCRdb, only in-frame clones are kept and a portion is missing. The table lists roughly 2.6 million clones, more than 90% of them singletons. Sample: naive CD4+ T cells sorted from blood. The subset: CD45RA+ positively selected. Receptor source: a man between 18 and 35 years old in good health.

J is TRBJ2-2 and V is TRBV5-1, with D unclear. V was cut by 0 bases and J by 0 bases, with 12 bases left in between. CDR3 length equals 17 residues. Germline CDR1 reads SGHRS; CDR2 reads YFSETQ. CDR3 sequence (DNA): TGCGCCAGCAGCTTGGGATTACAAGGTTCGAACACCGGGGAGCTGTTTTTT. Translating gives CASSLGLQGSNTGELFF.

The rearrangement uses TRBV30 and TRBJ2-2; D remains ambiguous. The length of the CDR3 is 12 residues. Trimming pared 5 bases from V and 0 bases from J, leaving 4 bases between. CDR1 GTSNPN and CDR2 SVGIG come from the germline V gene (reference sequence). The CDR3 DNA is TGTGCCTGGGCGGCGAACACCGGGGAGCTGTTTTTT. Residues: CAWAANTGELFF.

The chain links TRBV6-1 to TRBJ1-2; D gene uncertain. The CDR3 extends over 14 amino acids. Germline V lookup: CDR1 MNHNS, CDR2 SASEGT. Between the trimmed V and J ends, which lost 1 base and 8 bases, there was a span of 14 bases. CDR3 nucleotides: TGTGCCAGCAGTGAAGTTCCGGGTTCGCGGGGCTACACCTTC. This sequence encodes CASSEVPGSRGYTF.

The chain couples TRBV19 to TRBJ1-5, with a weak D call TRBD1 (6 bases). CDR1 and CDR2 (germline): LNHDA, SQIVND (reference sequence). There are 14 residues in the CDR3. Trimming removed 8 bases at V and 5 bases at J, with 16 bases between. The CDR3 DNA sequence: TGTGCCAGTTCTGGGGGCTTCGGGGATCAGCCCCAGCATTTT. Translation: CASSGGFGDQPQHF.

This chain uses TRBV5-4 with TRBJ2-3; weak D call: TRBD2 (5 bases). V dropped 0 bases and J dropped 1 base, with 24 bases sitting between them. This CDR3 is built from 20 residues. Germline V gives CDR1 SGHNT, CDR2 YYREEE (reference sequence). CDR3 sequence: CASSLVGRVSSTLGTDTQYF. The CDR3 DNA sequence: TGTGCCAGCAGCTTGGTCGGCAGAGTGAGCAGCACACTAGGCACAGATACGCAGTATTTT.

The chain is built from TRBV20-1 and TRBJ1-6; D call uncertain. Trimming took off 6 bases at V and 7 bases at J, with 7 bases between the two ends. CDR3 length: 11 residues. Germline loops: CDR1 DFQATT, CDR2 SNEGSKA (reference sequence). The CDR3 sequence: CSAVSNSPLHF. Written as DNA, the CDR3 is TGCAGTGCCGTGTCAAATTCACCCCTCCACTTT.

The gene calls are TRBV25-1 and TRBJ1-2, with D maybe TRBD1 (6 bases). V lost 6 bases to trimming and J lost 2 bases, with 16 bases between them. The germline gives CDR1 MGHDK, CDR2 SYGVNS. This CDR3 is 15 amino acids long. In nucleotides, the CDR3 is TGTGCCAGCAGCGACCTGGACAGTCGCAACTATGGCTACACCTTC. Translated: CASSDLDSRNYGYTF.

A remark on this clone: Other DNA sequences within the sample encode an identical CDR3. DNA for the CDR3: TGTGCCAGCAGTACGGGAGGCTCTGGGGCCAACGTCCTGACTTTC. Residues: CASSTGGSGANVLTF. The chain couples TRBV6-6 to TRBJ2-6; 7 bases match TRBD2. V dropped 5 bases and J dropped 0; count of bases not matched to a gene: 1. The CDR3 is 15 residues long. Germline loops: CDR1 MNHNY, CDR2 SVGAGI (reference sequence).

This clone came up once. J is TRBJ2-1 and V is TRBV6-5; 8 positions agree with TRBD2. Trimming removed 6 bases from V and 2 bases from J; junction bases left unmatched: 6. There are 15 residues in the CDR3. Germline V gene data show CDR1 as MNHEY and CDR2 as SVGAGI. The CDR3 spells CASSRTSGPYNEQFF. The CDR3 region has the DNA TGTGCCAGCAGCCGAACTAGCGGACCCTACAATGAGCAGTTCTTC.

V and J are TRBV19 and TRBJ1-4, with D uncertain. The CDR3 consists of 14 residues. CDR1 LNHDA and CDR2 SQIVND come from the germline V gene (reference sequence). Trimming shortened V by 6 bases and J by 5 bases, and 13 bases separated the two germline ends. In nucleotides, the CDR3 is TGTGCCAGTAGGAAACTGGAGCTAAATGAAAAACTGTTTTTT. This codes for CASRKLELNEKLFF. The variable domain in full, with the rest retrieved from reference TRBV19 and TRBJ1-4, is DGGITQSPKYLFRKEGQNVTLSCEQNLNHDAMYWYRQDPGQGLRLIYYSQIVNDFQKGDIAEGYSVSREKKESFPLTVTSAQKNPTAFYLCASRKLELNEKLFFGSGTQLSVL.

The V and J genes are TRBV11-3 and TRBJ2-1; either TRBD1 or TRBD2 may supply D (5 bases each). The CDR3 has 15 amino acids. V was shortened by 1 base and J by 8 bases, with 15 bases between the two germline ends. From germline, CDR1 is SGHNT and CDR2 YENEEA. CDR3 loop: CASSLGGASFDEQFF. The CDR3 DNA follows: TGTGCCAGCAGCTTAGGAGGGGCCAGTTTTGATGAGCAGTTCTTC.

Remarks on this clone: This sample includes further DNA sequences coding for the same CDR3. The chain is built from TRBV5-4 and TRBJ1-2; D uncertain. Germline loops: CDR1 SGHNT, CDR2 YYREEE (reference sequence). The CDR3 length is 13 residues. Trimming took 0 bases from V and 4 from J, leaving 7 bases between them. The DNA for the CDR3 is TGTGCCAGCAGCTTGGGGGTGAGCTATGGCTACACCTTC. As protein: CASSLGVSYGYTF.

The V call is TRBV28, the J call TRBJ1-2, with D uncertain. CDR1 MDHEN and CDR2 SYDVKM come from the germline V gene. The V end lost 6 bases, the J end lost 4 bases, and 12 bases lay between the germline ends. The CDR3 is 13 amino acids. The CDR3 here is CASSHTEGYGYTF. The CDR3 nucleotides read TGTGCCAGCAGCCATACCGAAGGCTATGGCTACACCTTC.

The chain recombines TRBV30 with TRBJ1-1; TRBD1 is a possible D gene (5 bases). The germline V and J ends were trimmed by 0 bases and 4 bases, with 15 bases remaining between them. This CDR3 is 15 amino acids long. CDR1 is GTSNPN and CDR2 is SVGIG in the germline V gene (reference sequence). CDR3 residues: CAWSVRLMRGTEAFF. As DNA, the CDR3 is TGTGCCTGGAGTGTACGTTTAATGAGGGGCACTGAAGCTTTCTTT.

V and J are TRBV9 and TRBJ2-5, with 12 bases that match TRBD2. The J segment lost 5 bases and the V segment lost 0 bases, leaving 11 bases of the junction unmatched. This CDR3 is built from 18 residues. Per the germline V gene, CDR1 is SGDLS and CDR2 is YYNGEE. The CDR3 nucleotides are TGTGCCAGCAGCGTAGGTGGGGCTAGCGGGAGGGCCAGGGAGACCCAGTACTTC. Translation gives CASSVGGASGRARETQYF.

The rearrangement links TRBV11-2 to TRBJ1-1; TRBD1 might be the D (6 bases). V lost 0 bases, J lost 10 bases, and 9 bases lay in between. The CDR3 is made up of 12 amino acids. The germline gives CDR1 SGHAT, CDR2 FQNNGV. CDR3 amino acids: CASSLDRGRAFF. The CDR3 bases are TGTGCCAGCAGCTTAGACAGGGGAAGAGCTTTCTTT. The entire variable domain, with the rest obtained from reference TRBV11-2 and TRBJ1-1, is as follows: EAGVAQSPRYKIIEKRQSVAFWCNPISGHATLYWYQQILGQGPKLLIQFQNNGVVDDSQLPKDRFSAERLKGVDSTLKIQPAKLEDSAVYLCASSLDRGRAFFGQGTRLTVV.

The J gene is TRBJ1-1, the V gene TRBV7-2, with 7 positions matching TRBD1. V lost 3 bases and J lost 7; bases outside the gene matches: 8. This CDR3 is built from 14 residues. Germline V gene sequence: CDR1 SGHTA, CDR2 FQGNSA. CDR3 residues: CASSFSRDSHEAFF. CDR3 DNA sequence: TGTGCCAGCAGCTTTAGTCGGGACAGCCATGAAGCTTTCTTT.